These T cell receptor beta chains were read from a single sample in a study of blood T cells in healthy people across ages. TCRdb ran MiXCR on the 5' RACE reads and lists one entry per CDR3 protein. The sample consists of about 640,000 distinct CDR3 sequences, about 28% of them appearing once. The sample was blood. These receptors all stem from a woman older than 75 in good health. The CDR3 runs from the conserved cysteine through the conserved F or W. The order of the fields is J gene, clone size, V gene, CDR3 length, D gene, CDR3 protein, CDR3 DNA. A D gene is named only where the DNA matches it firmly. Only part of the rows carry a size: once, few, many, or a class if the clone is expanded.

TRBJ1-4	.	TRBV6-5	15	.	CASSRGVCTNEKLFF	TGTGCCAGCAGTAGGGGGGTTTGCACTAATGAAAAACTGTTTTTT
TRBJ2-7	.	TRBV5-1	14	.	CASSLSAGGHEQYF	TGCGCCAGCAGCTTGAGTGCAGGGGGGCACGAGCAGTACTTC
TRBJ2-7	.	TRBV18	17	.	CASSPRSGGLMAYEQYF	TGTGCCAGCTCACCACGGTCTGGGGGTCTTATGGCCTACGAGCAGTACTTC
TRBJ2-1	few	TRBV28	14	.	CASRPPRRGDEQFF	TGTGCCAGCAGGCCCCCGCGGAGGGGGGATGAGCAGTTCTTC
TRBJ2-7	many	TRBV20-1	16	.	CSARRPSGPSSYEQYF	TGCAGTGCTAGGAGGCCCAGCGGGCCGAGCTCCTACGAGCAGTACTTC
TRBJ1-4	many	TRBV7-9	12	.	CASSLDGGKLFF	TGTGCCAGCAGCTTGGACGGCGGAAAACTGTTTTTT
TRBJ2-5	many	TRBV5-1	16	.	CASSQVTRTGEETQYF	TGCGCCAGCAGCCAAGTTACCCGGACTGGAGAAGAGACCCAGTACTTC
TRBJ1-1	many	TRBV5-1	14	.	CASSPGPGNTEAFF	TGCGCCAGCAGCCCCGGGCCGGGGAACACTGAAGCTTTCTTT
TRBJ2-1	.	TRBV20-1	16	TRBD2	CSARDRRREGYNEQFF	TGCAGTGCTAGAGATCGCCGGCGGGAGGGCTACAATGAGCAGTTCTTC
TRBJ1-5	many	TRBV5-1	14	.	CASSPDLGAQPQHF	TGCGCCAGCAGCCCGGATTTAGGTGCTCAGCCCCAGCATTTT
TRBJ2-7	many	TRBV20-1	17	TRBD2	CSARDHRVGGSFYEQYF	TGCAGTGCTAGAGATCATAGGGTCGGGGGGTCATTTTACGAGCAGTACTTC
TRBJ2-7	.	TRBV4-2	16	.	CASSQEGRDWRYEQYF	TGTGCCAGCAGCCAAGAAGGTAGGGATTGGCGGTACGAGCAGTACTTC
TRBJ1-2	few	TRBV4-1	17	TRBD1	CASSQVWTGNSNYGYTF	TGCGCCAGCAGCCAAGTTTGGACAGGGAATTCTAACTATGGCTACACCTTC
TRBJ2-5	many	TRBV5-1	14	TRBD1	CASSTTGAEETQYF	TGCGCCAGCAGCACGACAGGGGCTGAAGAGACCCAGTACTTC
TRBJ2-1	many	TRBV29-1	14	TRBD1	CSVEPRDRYNEQFF	TGCAGCGTTGAACCTCGGGACAGGTACAATGAGCAGTTCTTC
TRBJ1-1	many	TRBV7-9	11	.	CASSVRDEAFF	TGTGCCAGCAGCGTAAGGGATGAAGCTTTCTTT
TRBJ2-1	.	TRBV20-1	13	.	CSARGDIYNEQFF	TGCAGTGCTAGGGGGGACATATACAATGAGCAGTTCTTC
TRBJ1-3	.	TRBV4-3	18	.	CASSRDRGVRSSGNTIYF	TGCGCCAGCAGCCGCGATCGAGGGGTTCGGAGCTCTGGAAACACCATATATTTT
TRBJ1-1	many	TRBV7-8	15	.	CASSRMVTGNTEAFF	TGTGCCAGCAGCAGAATGGTTACAGGTAACACTGAAGCTTTCTTT
TRBJ1-2	few	TRBV28	17	TRBD1	CASSGSGTGGEGYGYTF	TGTGCCAGCAGTGGCTCGGGGACAGGGGGCGAGGGCTATGGCTACACCTTC
TRBJ2-1	.	TRBV24-1	14	.	CATSDPDGVNEQFF	TGTGCCACCAGTGACCCGGATGGGGTCAATGAGCAGTTCTTC
TRBJ2-7	.	TRBV5-6	13	.	CASSLKFAPEQYF	TGTGCCAGCAGCTTGAAATTCGCCCCCGAGCAGTACTTC
TRBJ1-1	few	TRBV10-3	14	.	CATGMTRLNTEAFF	TGTGCCACCGGGATGACCCGTTTGAACACTGAAGCTTTCTTT
TRBJ1-6	many	TRBV30	13	.	CAWSRDYNSPLHF	TGTGCCTGGAGTAGGGACTACAATTCACCCCTCCACTTT
TRBJ2-3	many	TRBV3-1	15	TRBD1	CASSPQDRGLNTQYF	TGTGCCAGCAGCCCACAGGACAGGGGGCTAAATACGCAGTATTTT
TRBJ1-4	many	TRBV7-2	15	.	CASSRLISTNEKLFF	TGTGCCAGCAGCCGCTTGATATCAACTAATGAAAAACTGTTTTTT